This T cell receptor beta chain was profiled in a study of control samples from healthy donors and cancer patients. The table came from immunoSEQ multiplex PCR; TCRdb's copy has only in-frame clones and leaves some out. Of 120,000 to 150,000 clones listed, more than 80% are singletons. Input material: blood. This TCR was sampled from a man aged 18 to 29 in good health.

CDR3 nucleotide sequence: TGTGCCAGCAGCTTGGAGGAGGGAGAGAGAGATGGCTACACCTTC. Its translation: CASSLEEGERDGYTF. The chain uses TRBV5-5 and TRBJ1-2; D not certain. V was clipped by 0 bases and J by 6 bases, with 15 bases between them. The germline V gene encodes CDR1 SGHKS and CDR2 YYEKEE (reference sequence). CDR3 length: 15 amino acids. Full variable domain (remainder filled in from reference TRBV5-5 and TRBJ1-2): DAGVTQSPTHLIKTRGQQVTLRCSPISGHKSVSWYQQVLGQGPQFIFQYYEKEERGRGNFPDRFSARQFPNYSSELNVNALLLGDSALYLCASSLEEGERDGYTFGSGTRLTVV.